These 28 T cell receptor beta chains came from one sample sequenced in a study of T cells in Graves' hyperthyroidism and ophthalmopathy. Amplification of TCR beta CDR3 regions was performed using RNA transcripts as template. Researchers ran a first-round RT-PCR on the TCR CDR3 using the HTBI primer set. TCRdb passed the multiplex PCR reads through MiXCR, listing each CDR3 protein once. The sample includes about 340,000 distinct CDR3 sequences, around 23% of them seen just once. The specimen was blood. All receptors derive from a woman aged 45-60 years with Graves' hyperthyroidism.

This clonotype was found many times. The rearrangement joins TRBV7-9 to TRBJ2-5; D is tentatively TRBD1 or TRBD2 (5 bases each). The CDR3 loop spans 12 amino acids. The ends were cut back, 1 base at V and 11 bases at J, with 11 bases in the middle. Looked up from germline, CDR1 is SEHNR and CDR2 is FQNEAQ (reference sequence). The CDR3 is CASSLGMGPQYF. For the CDR3, the DNA is TGTGCCAGCAGCTTAGGGATGGGACCACAGTACTTC. Complete variable domain (other parts from reference TRBV7-9 and TRBJ2-5): DTGVSQNPRHKITKRGQNVTFRCDPISEHNRLYWYRQTLGQGPEFLTYFQNEAQLEKSRLLSDRFSAERPKGSFSTLEIQRTEQGDSAMYLCASSLGMGPQYFGPGTRLLVL.

This clonotype occurred many times. The chain recombines TRBV30 with TRBJ2-7; tentatively, D is TRBD2 (5 bases). V lost 0 bases to trimming and J lost 2 bases, with 5 bases between them. From germline, CDR1 is GTSNPN and CDR2 SVGIG (reference sequence). The CDR3 runs to 12 residues. The CDR3 loop reads CAWSVAAYEQYF. The CDR3 bases are TGTGCCTGGAGTGTAGCGGCCTACGAGCAGTACTTC.

The chain carries TRBV3-1 and TRBJ2-6, with TRBD1 as a possible D gene (5 bases). The germline V gene has CDR1 LGHDT and CDR2 YNNKEL (reference sequence). V was trimmed by 0 bases and J by 2 bases, leaving 8 bases between them. The CDR3 totals 16 residues. CDR3 nucleotide sequence: TGTGCCAGCAGCCAAGATCGCAGGGCTGGGGCCAACGTCCTGACTTTC. Its protein is CASSQDRRAGANVLTF.

DNA of the CDR3: TGCGCCAGCAGCCAAGATTGGCAGCGAGCTAACTATGGCTACACCTTC. This codes for CASSQDWQRANYGYTF. The V and J genes are TRBV4-1 and TRBJ1-2; D call uncertain. This CDR3 spans 16 amino acids. The V gene's germline CDR1 is MGHRA and CDR2 YSYEKL. V was clipped by 0 bases and J by 0 bases, with 11 bases between them.

V gene TRBV19 combines with J gene TRBJ2-5; TRBD2 matches at 9 bases. This CDR3 contains 14 residues. Germline V gives CDR1 LNHDA, CDR2 SQIVND (reference sequence). V trimming: 5 bases; J trimming: 2 bases; junction bases outside the gene matches: 3. As DNA, the CDR3 is TGTGCCAGTAGTGGACTAGCGCGTCAAGAGACCCAGTACTTC. It translates to CASSGLARQETQYF.

Ten or more counts support this clonotype. The chain combines TRBV7-2 with TRBJ2-7, with a possible D match to TRBD1 (5 bases). The CDR3 has 13 residues. The germline CDR1 and CDR2 sequences are SGHTA and FQGNSA. V was clipped by 5 bases and J by 1 base, with 9 bases between them. DNA for the CDR3: TGTGCCAGCAGCAGCAGGGTTTCCTACGAGCAGTACTTC. Encoded protein: CASSSRVSYEQYF.

This clonotype was counted a few times. A read error may be the cause here, since a much bigger clone is one base away. The rearrangement uses TRBV11-2 and TRBJ2-5; D possibly corresponds to TRBD2 (6 bases). Germline V gives CDR1 SGHAT, CDR2 FQNNGV. Trimming took 2 bases from V and 9 from J, leaving 10 bases between them. The CDR3 spans 12 residues. CDR3 sequence reads: CASSLPWEAQYF. As DNA, the CDR3 is TGTGCCAGCAGCTTACCATGGGAGGCCCAGTACTTC.

This clonotype has only a few counts. V and J are TRBV28 and TRBJ1-2, with TRBD1 as a possible D gene (6 bases). The length of the CDR3 is 15 residues. Germline V lookup: CDR1 MDHEN, CDR2 SYDVKM. With 2 bases removed from V and 4 bases from J, the gap between germline ends came to 14 bases. Here the CDR3 DNA reads TGTGCCAGCAGTTTACCAGGGGTCCAAGGCTATGGCTACACCTTC. Translated, it gives CASSLPGVQGYGYTF.

The chain is built from TRBV2 and TRBJ2-2, with 7 bases fitting TRBD2. This CDR3 contains 17 residues. The germline V gene encodes CDR1 SNHLY and CDR2 FYNNEI. After removal of 0 bases from V and 5 bases from J, the junction contained 9 bases not matched to a gene. The chain's CDR3 is CASSEALWLAATGELFF. The CDR3 nucleotides are TGTGCCAGCAGTGAAGCGCTATGGCTAGCGGCTACCGGGGAGCTGTTTTTT. Full variable domain (outside the CDR3, taken from reference TRBV2 and TRBJ2-2): EPEVTQTPSHQVTQMGQEVILRCVPISNHLYFYWYRQILGQKVEFLVSFYNNEISEKSEIFDDQFSVERPDGSNFTLKIRSTKLEDSAMYFCASSEALWLAATGELFFGEGSRLTVL.

This chain uses TRBV4-1 with TRBJ1-4; D remains ambiguous. The germline V gene encodes CDR1 MGHRA and CDR2 YSYEKL. The CDR3 consists of 17 residues. Trimming took off 0 bases at V and 6 bases at J, with 17 bases between the two ends. CDR3 coding DNA: TGCGCCAGCAGCCAAGAGAGGGTTCAAACGAAAGATGAAAAACTGTTTTTT. Its protein product is CASSQERVQTKDEKLFF.

This clonotype was observed a handful of times. V is TRBV19 and J is TRBJ2-2, with 8 bases identical to TRBD2. CDR3 size: 16 residues. The germline CDR1 and CDR2 sequences are LNHDA and SQIVND (reference sequence). V lost 3 bases, J lost 0 bases, and 3 bases stayed unmatched. CDR3 coding DNA: TGTGCCAGTAGTATCACAGCGGGGGCGAACACCGGGGAGCTGTTTTTT. Its protein is CASSITAGANTGELFF.

The chain uses TRBV6-5 and TRBJ1-4; TRBD1 matches 7 bases. Germline V gene data show CDR1 as MNHEY and CDR2 as SVGAGI. The CDR3 is 16 residues long. V was pared by 4 bases and J by 0 bases, with 5 bases of the junction left unmatched. CDR3 residues: CASSLQGRATNEKLFF. CDR3 coding DNA: TGTGCCAGCAGTTTACAGGGGCGCGCAACTAATGAAAAACTGTTTTTT.

The CDR3 loop is CASSVYRGYNEQFF. Written as DNA, the CDR3 is TGTGCCAGCAGTGTGTACAGGGGGTACAATGAGCAGTTCTTC. The chain is built from TRBV6-1 and TRBJ2-1; 8 bases are shared with TRBD1. The V segment lost 4 bases and the J segment 4 bases; nucleotides outside the gene matches: 3. Germline values: CDR1 MNHNS, CDR2 SASEGT. The CDR3 consists of 14 residues.

The rearrangement joins TRBV6-4 to TRBJ2-5; D ambiguous. This CDR3 region has 14 residues. V shed 2 bases and J shed 5 bases, with 12 bases lying between them. Germline-derived CDR1 and CDR2 are MRHNA and SNTAGT. CDR3 loop: CASSDLMFSETQYF. The CDR3 DNA reads as TGTGCCAGCAGTGACCTAATGTTTTCGGAGACCCAGTACTTC.

The sample holds many counts of this clonotype. The genes are TRBV5-4 and TRBJ2-7; TRBD2 matches 10 bases. Trimming cost V 3 bases and J 6 bases; bases outside gene matches: 9. The CDR3 contains 15 residues. The germline V gene encodes CDR1 SGHNT and CDR2 YYREEE (reference sequence). The CDR3 region is CASSWGAAGGLEQYF. CDR3 nucleotides: TGTGCCAGCAGCTGGGGGGCAGCGGGAGGGCTCGAGCAGTACTTC. Based on the CDR3 plus reference TRBV5-4 and TRBJ2-7, the full variable domain is ETGVTQSPTHLIKTRGQQVTLRCSSQSGHNTVSWYQQALGQGPQFIFQYYREEENGRGNFPPRFSGLQFPNYSSELNVNALELDDSALYLCASSWGAAGGLEQYFGPGTRLTVT.

The chain combines TRBV2 with TRBJ2-1, with 7 bases that match TRBD1. The CDR3 covers 16 residues. The junction had 16 bases not matched to a gene; V was cut back by 5 bases and J by 9 bases. Germline V gene data show CDR1 as SNHLY and CDR2 as FYNNEI. The CDR3 region has the DNA TGTGCCAGCAGTAATGCACTCACGACAGGGCATGGTGAGCAGTTCTTC. Translation gives CASSNALTTGHGEQFF.

The chain employs TRBV5-1 and TRBJ2-3; perhaps D is TRBD1 or TRBD2 (6 bases each). Per germline, CDR1 SGHRS and CDR2 YFSETQ. CDR3 length: 17 amino acids. V lost 4 bases to trimming and J lost 0 bases, with 18 bases between them. In nucleotides, the CDR3 is TGCGCCAGCAGCAGCAACGTAGGGGGGATAAGCACAGATACGCAGTATTTT. Translated: CASSSNVGGISTDTQYF.

The chain uses TRBV2 and TRBJ2-1; D call uncertain. V gave up 3 bases and J gave up 15 bases, with 12 bases separating them. CDR3 length: 11 residues. CDR1 is SNHLY, CDR2 FYNNEI, per germline. The CDR3 DNA follows: TGTGCCAGCAGTGAGGTGGTGGGCCCGTTCTTC. Protein: CASSEVVGPFF.

This clonotype was seen repeatedly, ten times or more. The chain carries TRBV6-1 and TRBJ1-1, with D perhaps TRBD1 (5 bases). CDR1 is MNHNS and CDR2 is SASEGT in the germline V gene. The CDR3 totals 14 residues. V was shortened by 5 bases and J by 5 bases, with 15 bases between the two germline ends. CDR3 sequence: CASSFLRETTEAFF. Written as DNA, the CDR3 is TGTGCCAGCAGTTTTCTCAGGGAAACAACTGAAGCTTTCTTT.

This clonotype was detected many times. The gene calls are TRBV20-1 and TRBJ1-5; D gene unclear. The ends were cut back, 2 bases at V and 7 bases at J, with 12 bases in the middle. CDR3 length: 13 amino acids. The V gene's germline CDR1 is DFQATT and CDR2 SNEGSKA (reference sequence). The CDR3 DNA follows: TGCAGTGCTAGACCTTACACGGGACAGCCCCAGCATTTT. Its protein is CSARPYTGQPQHF.

In this sample, this clonotype turned up many times. The chain links TRBV20-1 to TRBJ2-5; 8 nucleotides match TRBD2. CDR3 length: 17 amino acids. Trimming cost V 1 base and J 1 base; bases outside gene matches: 11. CDR1 is DFQATT, CDR2 SNEGSKA, per germline (reference sequence). The DNA for the CDR3 is TGCAGTGCTAGAGTCCGGGGGGGCCTTCGTTCCCAAGAGACCCAGTACTTC. Translated: CSARVRGGLRSQETQYF.

This clonotype has at least ten counts. The CDR3 is CASSEDRGGTEAFF. The CDR3 coding sequence is TGTGCCAGCAGTGAAGACAGGGGGGGGACTGAAGCTTTCTTT. The chain combines TRBV6-1 with TRBJ1-1; 8 bases map to TRBD1. The CDR3 consists of 14 residues. V was clipped by 1 base and J by 5 bases; unmatched bases: 3. Germline CDR1 is MNHNS and CDR2 is SASEGT.

This clonotype was recorded at least ten times. The CDR3 sequence is CASSFPRLGEANEQFF. The CDR3 region has the DNA TGTGCCAGCAGTTTCCCTCGACTGGGAGAAGCTAATGAGCAGTTCTTC. The chain uses TRBV12-3 or TRBV12-4 and TRBJ2-1; tentative D call: TRBD2 (5 bases). V dropped 3 bases and J dropped 7 bases, with 19 bases sitting between them. This CDR3 has 16 residues.

The chain carries TRBV20-1 and TRBJ2-7; 9 bases map to TRBD2. This CDR3 has 16 residues. V was pared by 0 bases and J by 2 bases, with 8 bases of the junction left unmatched. The germline gives CDR1 DFQATT, CDR2 SNEGSKA (reference sequence). The CDR3 DNA follows: TGCAGTGCTAGAGATACACTAGCGGGTTCCACCTACGAGCAGTACTTC. Encoded protein: CSARDTLAGSTYEQYF.

The chain carries TRBV24-1 and TRBJ2-1; 8 positions match TRBD1. The CDR3 loop spans 18 amino acids. CDR1 is KGHDR and CDR2 is SFDVKD in the germline V gene. The V gene end was trimmed by 4 bases and the J gene end by 7 bases; junction bases not matched to a gene: 17. In DNA, the CDR3 is TGTGCCACCAGTGACATCGTAGAATTCGGGACAGGTAAAAATGAGCAGTTCTTC. This codes for CATSDIVEFGTGKNEQFF.

The table lists this clonotype with many counts. This sequence joins TRBV20-1 and TRBJ2-5; D might be TRBD2 (5 bases). Germline CDR1 reads DFQATT; CDR2 reads SNEGSKA (reference sequence). V lost 2 bases, J lost 3 bases, and 16 bases lay in between. CDR3 length: 15 residues. The CDR3 DNA sequence: TGCAGTGCTAGAAGAAGCCCGGGAACGAAAGAGACCCAGTACTTC. Amino acids: CSARRSPGTKETQYF.

Regarding this clonotype: A single base separates this from a much larger clone, so it may be a read error. The chain links TRBV12-3 or TRBV12-4 to TRBJ2-1; TRBD1 matches at 9 bases. CDR3 length: 16 residues. V lost 6 bases to trimming and J lost 6 bases; unmatched junction nucleotides: 12. The CDR3 DNA follows: TGTGCCAGCAGCGGACACTCCGGGACAGGGAGCAATGAGCAGTTCTTC. Protein sequence: CASSGHSGTGSNEQFF.

The J gene is TRBJ1-1, the V gene TRBV6-5; D gene ambiguous. The V gene's germline CDR1 is MNHEY and CDR2 SVGAGI. V shed 8 bases and J shed 1 base, with 14 bases lying between them. The CDR3 is 14 residues long. As DNA, the CDR3 is TGTGCCAGCGGTTTCGGACGCAGGAACACTGAAGCTTTCTTT. Translated: CASGFGRRNTEAFF.